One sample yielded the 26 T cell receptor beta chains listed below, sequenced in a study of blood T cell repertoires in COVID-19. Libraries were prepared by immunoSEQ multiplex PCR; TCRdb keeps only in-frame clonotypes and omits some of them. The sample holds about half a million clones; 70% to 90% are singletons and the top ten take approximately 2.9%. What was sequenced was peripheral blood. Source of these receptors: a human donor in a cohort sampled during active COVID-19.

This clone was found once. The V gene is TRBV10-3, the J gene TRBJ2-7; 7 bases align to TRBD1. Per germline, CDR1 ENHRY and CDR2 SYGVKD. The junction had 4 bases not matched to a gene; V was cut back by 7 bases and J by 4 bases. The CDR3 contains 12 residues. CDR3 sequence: CAITATGYEQYF. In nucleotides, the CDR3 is TGTGCCATCACCGCGACAGGGTACGAGCAGTACTTC.

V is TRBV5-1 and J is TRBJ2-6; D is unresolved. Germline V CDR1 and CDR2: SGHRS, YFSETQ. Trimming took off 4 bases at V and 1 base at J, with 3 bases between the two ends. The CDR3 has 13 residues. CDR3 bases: TGCGCCAGCAGCCAATCTGGGGCCAACGTCCTGACTTTC. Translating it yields CASSQSGANVLTF.

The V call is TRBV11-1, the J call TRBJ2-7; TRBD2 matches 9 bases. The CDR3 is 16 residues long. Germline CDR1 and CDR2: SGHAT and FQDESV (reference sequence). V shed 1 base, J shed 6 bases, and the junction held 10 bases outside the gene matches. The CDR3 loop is CASSLGRQRGAGEQYF. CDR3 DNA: TGTGCCAGCAGCTTAGGACGTCAGCGGGGGGCTGGCGAGCAGTACTTC.

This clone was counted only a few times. Here the CDR3 DNA reads TGCGCCAGCAGCTTTCCCGTGCCCCAGCATTTT. As protein: CASSFPVPQHF. This chain joins TRBV5-1 and TRBJ1-5; D is unresolved. The CDR3 loop spans 11 amino acids. Germline assignment: CDR1 SGHRS and CDR2 YFSETQ. Trimming removed 2 bases at V and 9 bases at J, with 6 bases between.

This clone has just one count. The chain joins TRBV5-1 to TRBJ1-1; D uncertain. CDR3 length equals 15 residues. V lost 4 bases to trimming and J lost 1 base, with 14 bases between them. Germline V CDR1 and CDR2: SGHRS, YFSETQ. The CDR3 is CASSRRAGSNTEAFF. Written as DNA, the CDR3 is TGCGCCAGCAGCCGGCGGGCAGGATCGAACACTGAAGCTTTCTTT.

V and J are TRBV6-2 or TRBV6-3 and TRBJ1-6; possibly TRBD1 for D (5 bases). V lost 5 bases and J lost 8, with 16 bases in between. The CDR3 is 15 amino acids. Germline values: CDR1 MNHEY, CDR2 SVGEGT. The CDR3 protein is CASSPVWGIDSPLHF. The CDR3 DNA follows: TGTGCCAGCAGTCCCGTATGGGGCATAGATTCACCCCTCCACTTT.

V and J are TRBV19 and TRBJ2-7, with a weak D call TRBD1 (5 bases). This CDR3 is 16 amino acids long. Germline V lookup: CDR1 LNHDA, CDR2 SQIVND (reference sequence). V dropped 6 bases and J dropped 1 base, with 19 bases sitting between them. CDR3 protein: CASSPNTAGSSYEQYF. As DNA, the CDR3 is TGTGCCAGTAGCCCAAATACAGCAGGGTCGTCCTACGAGCAGTACTTC.

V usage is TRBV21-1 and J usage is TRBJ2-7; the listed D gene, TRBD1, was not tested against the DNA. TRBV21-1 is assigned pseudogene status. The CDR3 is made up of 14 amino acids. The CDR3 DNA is TGTGCCAGCAGCAAAGCGCAGGATTACTACGAGCAGTACTTC. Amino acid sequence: CASSKAQDYYEQYF.

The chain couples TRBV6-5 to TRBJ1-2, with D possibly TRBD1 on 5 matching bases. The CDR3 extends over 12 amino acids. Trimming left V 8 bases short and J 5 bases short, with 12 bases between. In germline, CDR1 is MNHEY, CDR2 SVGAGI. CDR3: CASGSGGYGYTF. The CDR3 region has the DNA TGTGCCAGCGGGTCCGGGGGGTATGGCTACACCTTC.

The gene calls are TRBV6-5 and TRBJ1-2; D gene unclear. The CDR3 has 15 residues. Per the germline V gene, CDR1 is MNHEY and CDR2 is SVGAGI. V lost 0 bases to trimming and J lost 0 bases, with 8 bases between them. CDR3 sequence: CASSYSALTNYGYTF. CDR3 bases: TGTGCCAGCAGTTACTCTGCACTGACTAACTATGGCTACACCTTC.

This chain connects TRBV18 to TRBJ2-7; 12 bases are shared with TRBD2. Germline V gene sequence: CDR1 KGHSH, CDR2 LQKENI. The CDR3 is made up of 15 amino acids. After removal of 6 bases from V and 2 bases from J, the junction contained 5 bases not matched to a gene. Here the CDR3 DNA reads TGTGCCAGCTCGCAAGGACTAGCGGGGACCTACGAGCAGTACTTC. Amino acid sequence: CASSQGLAGTYEQYF.

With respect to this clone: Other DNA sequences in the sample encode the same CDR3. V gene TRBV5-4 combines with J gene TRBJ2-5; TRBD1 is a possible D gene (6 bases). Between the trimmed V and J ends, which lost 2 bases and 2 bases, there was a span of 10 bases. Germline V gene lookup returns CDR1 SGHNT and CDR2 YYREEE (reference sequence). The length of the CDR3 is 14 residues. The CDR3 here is CASSLAGVQETQYF. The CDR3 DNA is TGTGCCAGCAGCTTAGCAGGGGTTCAAGAGACCCAGTACTTC.

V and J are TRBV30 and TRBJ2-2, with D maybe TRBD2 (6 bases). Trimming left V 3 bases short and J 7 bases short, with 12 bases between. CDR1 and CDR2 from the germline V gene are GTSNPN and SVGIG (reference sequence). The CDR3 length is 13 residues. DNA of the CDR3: TGTGCCTGGAGCGGGACTGATGGCGGGGAGCTGTTTTTT. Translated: CAWSGTDGGELFF.

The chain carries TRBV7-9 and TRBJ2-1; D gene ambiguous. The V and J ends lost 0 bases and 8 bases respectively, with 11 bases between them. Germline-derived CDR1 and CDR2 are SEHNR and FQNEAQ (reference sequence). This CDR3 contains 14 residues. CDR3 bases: TGTGCCAGCAGCTTAGCCATTTTACTCGATGAGCAGTTCTTC. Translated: CASSLAILLDEQFF.

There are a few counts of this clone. DNA of the CDR3: TGTGCCAGCAGCCGACATGGCGGGAGCTCCTACGAGCAGTACTTC. Its translation: CASSRHGGSSYEQYF. The J gene is TRBJ2-7, the V gene TRBV6-5, with TRBD2 matching over 7 bases. Germline V gene sequence: CDR1 MNHEY, CDR2 SVGAGI. There are 15 residues in the CDR3. Trimming removed 6 bases from V and 0 bases from J; junction bases left unmatched: 8.

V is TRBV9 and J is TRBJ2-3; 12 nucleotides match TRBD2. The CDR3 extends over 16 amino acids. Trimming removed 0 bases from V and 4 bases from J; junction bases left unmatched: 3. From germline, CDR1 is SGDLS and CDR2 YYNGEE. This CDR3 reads CASSVGASGRADTQYF. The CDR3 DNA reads TGTGCCAGCAGCGTAGGAGCTAGCGGGAGGGCAGATACGCAGTATTTT.

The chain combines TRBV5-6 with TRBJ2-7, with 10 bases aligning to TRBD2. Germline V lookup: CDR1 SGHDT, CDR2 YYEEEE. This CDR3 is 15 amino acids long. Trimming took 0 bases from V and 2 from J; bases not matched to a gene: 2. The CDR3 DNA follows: TGTGCCAGCAGCTTGGAAGCGGGAGGGCCCTACGAGCAGTACTTC. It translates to CASSLEAGGPYEQYF. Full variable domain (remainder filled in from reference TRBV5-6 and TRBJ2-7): DAGVTQSPTHLIKTRGQQVTLRCSPKSGHDTVSWYQQALGQGPQFIFQYYEEEERQRGNFPDRFSGHQFPNYSSELNVNALLLGDSALYLCASSLEAGGPYEQYFGPGTRLTVT.

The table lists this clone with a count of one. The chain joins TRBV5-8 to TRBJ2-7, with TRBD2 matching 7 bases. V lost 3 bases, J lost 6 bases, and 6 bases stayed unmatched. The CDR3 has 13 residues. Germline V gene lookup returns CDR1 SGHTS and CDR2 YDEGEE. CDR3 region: CASSWVGGVEQYF. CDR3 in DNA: TGTGCCAGCAGCTGGGTGGGAGGGGTCGAGCAGTACTTC.

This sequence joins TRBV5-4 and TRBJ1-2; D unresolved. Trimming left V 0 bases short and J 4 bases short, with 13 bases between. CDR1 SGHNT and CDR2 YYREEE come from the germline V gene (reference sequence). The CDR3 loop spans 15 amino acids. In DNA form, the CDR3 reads TGTGCCAGCAGCTTGGACAGAATTGTTTCCTATGGCTACACCTTC. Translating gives CASSLDRIVSYGYTF.

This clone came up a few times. The CDR3 bases are TGTGCCAGCAGCTTATCGGGACAGGGACTCGGGACCCAGTACTTC. Encoded protein: CASSLSGQGLGTQYF. This chain joins TRBV7-8 and TRBJ2-5; the match to TRBD1 covers 9 bases. This CDR3 has 15 amino acids. Per the germline V gene, CDR1 is SGHVS and CDR2 is FQNEAQ. V was pared by 2 bases and J by 7 bases, with 8 bases of the junction left unmatched. Complete variable domain (other parts from reference TRBV7-8 and TRBJ2-5): GAGVSQSPRYKVAKRGQDVALRCDPISGHVSLFWYQQALGQGPEFLTYFQNEAQLDKSGLPSDRFFAERPEGSVSTLKIQRTQQEDSAVYLCASSLSGQGLGTQYFGPGTRLLVL.

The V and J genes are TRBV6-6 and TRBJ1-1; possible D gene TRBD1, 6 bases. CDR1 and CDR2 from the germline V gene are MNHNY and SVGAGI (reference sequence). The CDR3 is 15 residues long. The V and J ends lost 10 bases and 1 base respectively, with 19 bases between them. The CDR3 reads CATRRSQGRNTEAFF. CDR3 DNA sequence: TGTGCCACCAGACGGTCCCAGGGGAGGAACACTGAAGCTTTCTTT.

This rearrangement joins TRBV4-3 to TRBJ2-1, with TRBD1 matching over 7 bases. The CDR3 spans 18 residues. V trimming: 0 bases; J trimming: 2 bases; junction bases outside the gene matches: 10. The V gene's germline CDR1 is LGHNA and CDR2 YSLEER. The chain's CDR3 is CASSQEATRGIAYNEQFF. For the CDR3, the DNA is TGCGCCAGCAGCCAAGAGGCTACCAGGGGGATAGCCTACAATGAGCAGTTCTTC.

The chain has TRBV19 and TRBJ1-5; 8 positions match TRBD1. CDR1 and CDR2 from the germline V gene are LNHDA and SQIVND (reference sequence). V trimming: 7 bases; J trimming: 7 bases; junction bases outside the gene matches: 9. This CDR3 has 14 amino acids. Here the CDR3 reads CASTLRQGHQPQHF. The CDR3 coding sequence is TGTGCCAGTACCCTGAGACAGGGGCACCAGCCCCAGCATTTT.

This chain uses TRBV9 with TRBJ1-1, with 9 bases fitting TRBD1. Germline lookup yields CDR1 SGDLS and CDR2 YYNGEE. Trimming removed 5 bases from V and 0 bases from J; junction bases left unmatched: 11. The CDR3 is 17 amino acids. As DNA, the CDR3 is TGTGCCAGCAGTGCGGACAGGGGAAAAAGGATGAACACTGAAGCTTTCTTT. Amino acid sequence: CASSADRGKRMNTEAFF.

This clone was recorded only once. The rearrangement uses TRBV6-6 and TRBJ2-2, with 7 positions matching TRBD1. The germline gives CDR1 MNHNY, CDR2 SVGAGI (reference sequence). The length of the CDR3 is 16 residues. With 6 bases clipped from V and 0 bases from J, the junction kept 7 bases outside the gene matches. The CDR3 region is CASSPTTGANTGELFF. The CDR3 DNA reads TGTGCCAGCAGCCCCACTACAGGGGCGAACACCGGGGAGCTGTTTTTT.

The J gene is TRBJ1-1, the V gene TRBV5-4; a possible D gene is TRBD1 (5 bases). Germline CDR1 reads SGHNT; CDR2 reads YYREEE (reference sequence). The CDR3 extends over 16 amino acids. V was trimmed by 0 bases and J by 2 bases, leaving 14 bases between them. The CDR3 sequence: CASSLDLRGSNTEAFF. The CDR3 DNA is TGTGCCAGCAGCTTGGATTTAAGGGGAAGCAACACTGAAGCTTTCTTT.